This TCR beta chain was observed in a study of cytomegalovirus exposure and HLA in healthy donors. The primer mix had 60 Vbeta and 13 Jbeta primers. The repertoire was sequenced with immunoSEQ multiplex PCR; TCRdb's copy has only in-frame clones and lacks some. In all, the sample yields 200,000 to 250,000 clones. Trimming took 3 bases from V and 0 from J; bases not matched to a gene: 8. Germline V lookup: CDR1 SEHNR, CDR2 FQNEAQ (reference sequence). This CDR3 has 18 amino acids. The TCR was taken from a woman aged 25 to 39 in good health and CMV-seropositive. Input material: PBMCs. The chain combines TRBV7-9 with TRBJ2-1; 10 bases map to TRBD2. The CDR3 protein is CASSFLLAGLSSYNEQFF. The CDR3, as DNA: TGTGCCAGCAGCTTTTTACTAGCGGGGCTGAGCTCCTACAATGAGCAGTTCTTC.